These 13 T cell receptor beta chains originate from one sample sequenced in a study of metastatic and nonmetastatic thyroid tumors. TCRdb re-called clones from the PCR reads using MiXCR. The sample lists tens of thousands of clones; approximately 15% were seen once. Prior to thyroid surgery, none of the patients had received any treatment. The sequenced sample consisted of blood. The receptors originated from a male donor with papillary thyroid cancer or a benign thyroid nodule (not recorded which). Some clones in this sample may be carry-over from other donors' samples.

The chain carries TRBV11-2 and TRBJ2-1; D call uncertain. Trimming left V 1 base short and J 7 bases short, with 17 bases between. In germline, CDR1 is SGHAT, CDR2 FQNNGV. This CDR3 has 16 amino acids. The CDR3 region is CASSLVRHRLGNEQFF. CDR3 sequence (DNA): TGTGCCAGCAGCTTAGTAAGACACCGACTTGGGAATGAGCAGTTCTTC.

The chain combines TRBV20-1 with TRBJ2-6; 8 positions match TRBD2. Per the germline V gene, CDR1 is DFQATT and CDR2 is SNEGSKA (reference sequence). This CDR3 has 16 amino acids. The ends lost 0 bases at V and 4 bases at J; junction bases unmatched: 5. This chain's CDR3 is CSARDAGGAGANVLTF. The CDR3 DNA follows: TGCAGTGCTAGAGATGCGGGGGGCGCGGGGGCCAACGTCCTGACTTTC.

This clone appeared many times. V usage is TRBV5-1 and J usage is TRBJ2-5; D tentatively fits TRBD1 or TRBD2 (5 bases each). Deletions cut 0 bases from V and 2 bases from J, with 11 bases between. The germline V gene has CDR1 SGHRS and CDR2 YFSETQ. This CDR3 spans 15 amino acids. CDR3 residues: CASSLVGRIQETQYF. The CDR3 bases are TGCGCCAGCAGCTTGGTGGGACGGATACAAGAGACCCAGTACTTC.

The chain has TRBV2 and TRBJ2-7, with no clear D. Trimming took 1 base from V and 5 from J, leaving 15 bases between them. This CDR3 contains 15 residues. Germline CDR1 SNHLY, CDR2 FYNNEI. CDR3 in amino acids: CASSEGSGVENEQYF. The CDR3 coding sequence is TGTGCCAGCAGTGAAGGTAGTGGGGTTGAAAACGAGCAGTACTTC.

This clone occurred many times. The chain uses TRBV19 and TRBJ1-1; D is unresolved. Trimming shortened V by 5 bases and J by 3 bases, and 10 bases separated the two germline ends. The CDR3 is made up of 13 amino acids. Germline V gives CDR1 LNHDA, CDR2 SQIVND (reference sequence). Here the CDR3 DNA reads TGTGCCAGTAGTTTTAGAGTGGACACTGAAGCTTTCTTT. This gives the protein CASSFRVDTEAFF.

Note on this clone: Germline and junction disagree at one end, which may indicate a read error. The genes are TRBV2 and TRBJ2-5; 7 bases fit TRBD1. This CDR3 comprises 14 residues. Germline V gene lookup returns CDR1 SNHLY and CDR2 FYNNEI. The CDR3 DNA reads as TGTGCCAGCTCAGACGGACAGGTGCAAGAGATCCAGTACTTC. Its translation is CASSDGQVQEIQYF.

In this sample, this clone turned up many times. The chain joins TRBV12-3 or TRBV12-4 to TRBJ2-3; D not certain. V was trimmed by 1 base and J by 2 bases, leaving 7 bases between them. The CDR3 totals 14 residues. The DNA for the CDR3 is TGTGCCAGCAGTTTAGTGGCGGACACAGATACGCAGTATTTT. This encodes CASSLVADTDTQYF.

There are a few counts of this clone. The chain couples TRBV10-3 to TRBJ1-1, with D tentatively TRBD1 (5 bases). This CDR3 contains 17 residues. V was cut by 3 bases and J by 0 bases, with 17 bases left in between. Germline V gives CDR1 ENHRY, CDR2 SYGVKD. CDR3 sequence reads: CAISDTGAKAMNTEAFF. CDR3 bases: TGTGCCATCAGTGACACTGGGGCGAAAGCAATGAACACTGAAGCTTTCTTT.

This clone was recorded many times. The chain employs TRBV5-1 and TRBJ2-5; the D is unclear. V lost 0 bases, J lost 3 bases, and 18 bases lay in between. Germline loops: CDR1 SGHRS, CDR2 YFSETQ. CDR3 length: 17 amino acids. Written as DNA, the CDR3 is TGCGCCAGCAGCTTGGGGATACTCCGAACTTCTGAAGAGACCCAGTACTTC. Protein product: CASSLGILRTSEETQYF.

This clone was counted at least ten times. The gene calls are TRBV20-1 and TRBJ1-5; perhaps TRBD1 as D (5 bases). The CDR3 has 15 amino acids. CDR1 is DFQATT, CDR2 SNEGSKA, per germline (reference sequence). Trimming pared 0 bases from V and 3 bases from J, leaving 12 bases between. CDR3 sequence reads: CSARDPQGFNQPQHF. The CDR3 bases are TGCAGTGCTAGAGATCCCCAGGGTTTCAATCAGCCCCAGCATTTT.

This rearrangement joins TRBV7-2 to TRBJ2-7; 7 bases map to TRBD1. Trimming took 0 bases from V and 4 from J; bases not matched to a gene: 15. This CDR3 comprises 18 residues. From germline, CDR1 is SGHTA and CDR2 FQGNSA. CDR3 nucleotides: TGTGCCAGCAGCTTAGCTGCGACAGGGATGGGTAAGGAGTACGAGCAGTACTTC. Translation gives CASSLAATGMGKEYEQYF.

This clone came up many times. The V call is TRBV11-3, the J call TRBJ2-2; 7 bases map to TRBD2. The V gene end was trimmed by 1 base and the J gene end by 1 base; junction bases not matched to a gene: 12. The CDR3 covers 19 residues. Germline CDR1 SGHNT, CDR2 YENEEA. In DNA form, the CDR3 reads TGTGCCAGCAGCTTAGGGAGTCTACGGAGCGGGAAGAACACCGGGGAGCTGTTTTTT. It yields the protein CASSLGSLRSGKNTGELFF.

V and J are TRBV5-1 and TRBJ2-1; D not certain. This CDR3 contains 15 residues. CDR1 and CDR2 from the germline V gene are SGHRS and YFSETQ. V shed 3 bases and J shed 9 bases, with 19 bases lying between them. This chain's CDR3 is CASSSLAREDGEQFF. The CDR3 DNA reads as TGCGCCAGCAGCTCCTTGGCACGAGAGGACGGTGAGCAGTTCTTC.